The 29 T cell receptor beta chains given below trace back to one sample, sequenced in a study of CD8 T cells in Susac syndrome. RNA in amounts of roughly 0.5 to 1 ug was reverse transcribed with random hexamers. TCRdb used MiXCR to reprocess the immunoSEQ multiplex PCR reads, holding one entry per CDR3 protein. The repertoire holds just over 300,000 distinct CDR3 sequences, with 92% as singletons. Source material: CD4+ T cells from PBMCs. These receptors came from a human donor with multiple sclerosis.

The chain carries TRBV7-9 and TRBJ1-4; D is unclear. The V end lost 5 bases, the J end lost 6 bases, and 19 bases lay between the germline ends. The germline V gene has CDR1 SEHNR and CDR2 FQNEAQ (reference sequence). The CDR3 runs to 16 residues. CDR3 amino acids: CASSPGGRGYYEKLFF. The CDR3 nucleotides are TGTGCCAGCAGCCCTGGCGGGCGGGGTTATTATGAAAAACTGTTTTTT.

This clonotype was observed a single time. The V and J genes are TRBV11-1 and TRBJ1-1; maybe TRBD1 (5 bases). The CDR3 is 14 amino acids. V dropped 5 bases and J dropped 10 bases, with 20 bases sitting between them. Germline CDR1 reads SGHAT; CDR2 reads FQDESV (reference sequence). The DNA for the CDR3 is TGTGCCAGCAGCCCCCGCCCAATGACAGTTGGAGCTTTCTTT. It yields the protein CASSPRPMTVGAFF.

This clonotype appeared once. J is TRBJ2-7 and V is TRBV5-4; perhaps D is TRBD1 or TRBD2 (6 bases each). This CDR3 has 17 residues. Germline assignment: CDR1 SGHNT and CDR2 YYREEE (reference sequence). V lost 4 bases, J lost 2 bases, and 22 bases lay in between. Here the CDR3 reads CASSRGGGTARTYEQYF. The CDR3 DNA sequence: TGTGCCAGCAGCCGTGGGGGCGGGACGGCGAGAACCTACGAGCAGTACTTC. Combining the CDR3 with reference TRBV5-4 and TRBJ2-7 gives the whole variable domain ETGVTQSPTHLIKTRGQQVTLRCSSQSGHNTVSWYQQALGQGPQFIFQYYREEENGRGNFPPRFSGLQFPNYSSELNVNALELDDSALYLCASSRGGGTARTYEQYFGPGTRLTVT.

The chain is built from TRBV6-2 or TRBV6-3 and TRBJ2-6; D tentatively fits TRBD1 or TRBD2 (5 bases each). V was pared by 8 bases and J by 2 bases, with 37 bases between. CDR1 is MNHEY and CDR2 is SVGEGT in the germline V gene. CDR3 length: 23 residues. The CDR3 here is CASGLGSQVSRGPLGAGANVLTF. The CDR3 coding sequence is TGTGCCAGCGGCCTAGGGTCACAAGTCAGTCGGGGTCCGTTGGGGGCTGGGGCCAACGTCCTGACTTTC.

The rearrangement links TRBV5-8 to TRBJ1-5; no clear D. Germline V gene lookup returns CDR1 SGHTS and CDR2 YDEGEE. V lost 0 bases to trimming and J lost 0 bases, with 7 bases between them. The CDR3 totals 15 residues. CDR3 amino acids: CASSLDGYSNQPQHF. CDR3 nucleotide sequence: TGTGCCAGCAGCTTGGACGGTTATAGCAATCAGCCCCAGCATTTT.

V usage is TRBV27 and J usage is TRBJ1-2; D unclear. This CDR3 contains 15 residues. Germline lookup yields CDR1 MNHEY and CDR2 SMNVEV (reference sequence). Trimming shortened V by 6 bases and J by 0 bases, and 14 bases separated the two germline ends. The CDR3 sequence is CASSRRAASNYGYTF. In nucleotides, the CDR3 is TGTGCCAGCAGCCGCCGGGCGGCCTCTAACTATGGCTACACCTTC.

This rearrangement joins TRBV7-9 to TRBJ1-5; tentatively, D is TRBD1 (6 bases). The CDR3 spans 14 residues. Trimming removed 5 bases from V and 4 bases from J, with 12 bases in between. Germline values: CDR1 SEHNR, CDR2 FQNEAQ (reference sequence). DNA for the CDR3: TGTGCCAGCAGCCCAAAGGGGGGAAATCAGCCCCAGCATTTT. Protein sequence: CASSPKGGNQPQHF. Together with reference TRBV7-9 and TRBJ1-5, the CDR3 gives the full variable domain: DTGVSQNPRHKITKRGQNVTFRCDPISEHNRLYWYRQTLGQGPEFLTYFQNEAQLEKSRLLSDRFSAERPKGSFSTLEIQRTEQGDSAMYLCASSPKGGNQPQHFGDGTRLSIL.

The chain joins TRBV7-2 to TRBJ2-5, with TRBD1 matching 8 bases. Per the germline V gene, CDR1 is SGHTA and CDR2 is FQGNSA. This CDR3 region has 15 residues. The V and J ends lost 5 bases and 1 base, in that order; junction bases with no gene match: 6. CDR3 DNA: TGTGCCAGCAGCCAGGACAGGGCGGGCCAAGAGACCCAGTACTTC. As protein: CASSQDRAGQETQYF.

This clonotype was observed a few times. This chain joins TRBV2 and TRBJ2-2; D is unresolved. CDR3 length: 12 amino acids. Trimming pared 4 bases from V and 6 bases from J, leaving 6 bases between. Germline V lookup: CDR1 SNHLY, CDR2 FYNNEI. The CDR3 DNA reads TGTGCCAGCAGTGTCAGCTCCGGGGAGCTGTTTTTT. Its translation is CASSVSSGELFF.

The chain is built from TRBV11-1 and TRBJ2-3; the match to TRBD2 covers 11 bases. Germline CDR1 SGHAT, CDR2 FQDESV (reference sequence). The CDR3 has 18 residues. After removal of 0 bases from V and 1 base from J, the junction contained 6 bases not matched to a gene. The CDR3 DNA follows: TGTGCCAGCAGCTTAGCGTCTAGCGGGAGGCCCCGCACAGATACGCAGTATTTT. Protein product: CASSLASSGRPRTDTQYF.

The gene calls are TRBV7-2 and TRBJ2-3, with 14 bases identical to TRBD2. V lost 4 bases to trimming and J lost 3 bases; unmatched junction nucleotides: 6. The CDR3 length is 17 residues. The germline CDR1 and CDR2 sequences are SGHTA and FQGNSA. The CDR3 DNA follows: TGTGCCAGCAGCTCGGGACTAGCGGGAGTCGGAACAGATACGCAGTATTTT. It specifies CASSSGLAGVGTDTQYF. Looking up the rest from reference TRBV7-2 and TRBJ2-3 gives the full variable domain: GAGVSQSPSNKVTEKGKDVELRCDPISGHTALYWYRQSLGQGLEFLIYFQGNSAPDKSGLPSDRFSAERTGGSVSTLTIQRTQQEDSAVYLCASSSGLAGVGTDTQYFGPGTRLTVL.

The chain has TRBV6-5 and TRBJ1-5; 7 positions agree with TRBD1. Losses at the gene ends were 6 bases for V and 4 bases for J; bases not matched to a gene: 9. This CDR3 comprises 15 residues. Germline loops: CDR1 MNHEY, CDR2 SVGAGI. In DNA form, the CDR3 reads TGTGCCAGCAGCCTGAACAGGGGCGCGAATCAGCCCCAGCATTTT. Protein: CASSLNRGANQPQHF.

This clonotype occurred once. The chain is built from TRBV30 and TRBJ1-2, with a weak D call TRBD1 (6 bases). V lost 2 bases and J lost 13, with 14 bases in between. Per the germline V gene, CDR1 is GTSNPN and CDR2 is SVGIG (reference sequence). The CDR3 length is 11 residues. This chain's CDR3 is CAWSSGQRCTF. Here the CDR3 DNA reads TGTGCCTGGAGTTCCGGACAGCGGTGCACCTTC.

This clonotype has a handful of counts. The rearrangement links TRBV19 to TRBJ2-5; perhaps TRBD2 as D (6 bases). Germline-derived CDR1 and CDR2 are LNHDA and SQIVND (reference sequence). The V end was cut by 8 bases, the J end by 4 bases, with 17 bases between. This CDR3 has 14 amino acids. The CDR3 region has the DNA TGTGCCAGTCGAGCGGCGGGATCCTCAGAGACCCAGTACTTC. Amino acids: CASRAAGSSETQYF.

V is TRBV6-1 and J is TRBJ1-5; TRBD1 matches at 7 bases. The trim removed 4 bases at V and 0 bases at J, leaving 24 bases unmatched. In germline, CDR1 is MNHNS, CDR2 SASEGT. There are 22 residues in the CDR3. The CDR3 nucleotides read TGTGCCAGCAGTGGTATCAGGGGGAATCGCCTTGTGGGTCGTTATAGCAATCAGCCCCAGCATTTT. This translates into CASSGIRGNRLVGRYSNQPQHF.

Worth noting for this clonotype: A junction boundary mismatches the germline segment, possibly from a read error. The CDR3 bases are TGTGCTAGCAGCTTAGACAGGGGGAAGCAGTTCTTC. Amino acid sequence: CASSLDRGKQFF. This sequence joins TRBV7-7 and TRBJ2-1, with 9 bases matching TRBD1. The CDR3 loop spans 12 amino acids. Germline V gene sequence: CDR1 SSHAT, CDR2 FNYEAQ (reference sequence).

This chain uses TRBV19 with TRBJ2-5, with D unclear. Germline lookup yields CDR1 LNHDA and CDR2 SQIVND (reference sequence). The CDR3 runs 13 residues. V was cut by 4 bases and J by 5 bases, with 11 bases left in between. CDR3 bases: TGTGCCAGTAGTAACCACTACGGGGAGACCCAGTACTTC. Translation: CASSNHYGETQYF.

The rearrangement links TRBV29-1 to TRBJ2-7; perhaps TRBD2 as D (6 bases). The CDR3 spans 16 residues. The germline V and J ends were trimmed by 5 bases and 0 bases, with 20 bases remaining between them. Per germline, CDR1 SQVTM and CDR2 ANQGSEA. This chain's CDR3 is CSVRLFQPGDSYEQYF. CDR3 DNA: TGCAGCGTTCGCCTTTTTCAACCGGGAGACTCCTACGAGCAGTACTTC.

V gene TRBV19 combines with J gene TRBJ2-7; D may be TRBD1 or TRBD2 (6 bases each). Between the trimmed V and J ends, which lost 3 bases and 0 bases, there was a span of 12 bases. There are 15 residues in the CDR3. Per the germline V gene, CDR1 is LNHDA and CDR2 is SQIVND (reference sequence). The CDR3 loop is CASSILGGSSYEQYF. Here the CDR3 DNA reads TGTGCCAGTAGTATCCTCGGGGGCTCCTCCTACGAGCAGTACTTC.

This chain links TRBV6-6 with TRBJ1-2, with 7 bases aligning to TRBD1. The V gene's germline CDR1 is MNHNY and CDR2 SVGAGI (reference sequence). Trimming at V came to 9 bases and at J to 3 bases, leaving 4 bases not matched to a gene. The CDR3 is 12 amino acids. The CDR3 loop is CASHRGDYGYTF. CDR3 DNA sequence: TGTGCCAGTCACAGGGGCGACTATGGCTACACCTTC.

This sequence joins TRBV30 and TRBJ1-1; D uncertain. Trimming took 3 bases from V and 3 from J, leaving 11 bases between them. Germline assignment: CDR1 GTSNPN and CDR2 SVGIG (reference sequence). The length of the CDR3 is 13 residues. This CDR3 is CAWRSGVDTEAFF. In DNA, the CDR3 is TGTGCCTGGAGGTCCGGCGTAGACACTGAAGCTTTCTTT.

The gene calls are TRBV2 and TRBJ1-1; D may be TRBD1 (6 bases). Trimming shortened V by 3 bases and J by 3 bases, and 14 bases separated the two germline ends. The CDR3 is 15 residues long. The germline V gene encodes CDR1 SNHLY and CDR2 FYNNEI. DNA for the CDR3: TGTGCCAGCAGTGAGAGGGGGGCGTGGGACACTGAAGCTTTCTTT. Residues: CASSERGAWDTEAFF. The full variable domain, its missing parts supplied by reference TRBV2 and TRBJ1-1, is EPEVTQTPSHQVTQMGQEVILRCVPISNHLYFYWYRQILGQKVEFLVSFYNNEISEKSEIFDDQFSVERPDGSNFTLKIRSTKLEDSAMYFCASSERGAWDTEAFFGQGTRLTVV.

The chain recombines TRBV19 with TRBJ2-6, with D unresolved. The germline V and J ends were trimmed by 6 bases and 1 base, with 10 bases remaining between them. Germline V gene data show CDR1 as LNHDA and CDR2 as SQIVND (reference sequence). CDR3 length: 15 amino acids. Written as DNA, the CDR3 is TGTGCCAGTAGCCGAATCCCGTCTGGGGCCAACGTCCTGACTTTC. It is translated as CASSRIPSGANVLTF.

The gene calls are TRBV12-3 or TRBV12-4 and TRBJ2-7; 8 positions match TRBD1. The CDR3 has 13 amino acids. V lost 6 bases and J lost 2; bases outside the gene matches: 3. The CDR3 DNA follows: TGTGCCAGCAGCCGACAGGGGACCTACGAGCAGTACTTC. Protein sequence: CASSRQGTYEQYF.

V is TRBV3-1 and J is TRBJ2-1; 10 bases map to TRBD2. V lost 8 bases to trimming and J lost 4 bases; unmatched junction nucleotides: 14. The CDR3 runs 17 residues. Germline CDR1 reads LGHDT; CDR2 reads YNNKEL (reference sequence). The CDR3 region has the DNA TGTGCCAGCGGTGGGGCGGTCGGGACTAGCGTATACAATGAGCAGTTCTTC. It codes for CASGGAVGTSVYNEQFF.

The J gene is TRBJ2-7, the V gene TRBV11-3, with D perhaps TRBD1 (6 bases). The CDR3 loop spans 15 amino acids. Germline V gene sequence: CDR1 SGHNT, CDR2 YENEEA. V was shortened by 7 bases and J by 6 bases, with 22 bases between the two germline ends. In DNA, the CDR3 is TGTGCCAGCAACCGCCAGGGGACCGACGTGCGCGAGCAGTACTTC. Translating gives CASNRQGTDVREQYF.

The rearrangement joins TRBV4-2 to TRBJ2-3; TRBD2 agrees at 8 bases. V lost 4 bases to trimming and J lost 3 bases; unmatched junction nucleotides: 6. This CDR3 is 15 amino acids long. Germline V lookup: CDR1 LGHNA, CDR2 YNFKEQ. This CDR3 is CASSLELAGTDTQYF. The CDR3 DNA sequence: TGTGCCAGCAGCCTTGAGTTAGCGGGGACAGATACGCAGTATTTT.

The V and J genes are TRBV14 and TRBJ2-3, with unresolved D. CDR1 SGHDN and CDR2 FVKESK come from the germline V gene. This CDR3 has 14 amino acids. V was cut by 4 bases and J by 6 bases, with 14 bases left in between. CDR3 bases: TGTGCCAGCAGCCGTGTCATGGGGTACGATACGCAGTATTTT. Its protein product is CASSRVMGYDTQYF.

This sequence joins TRBV24-1 and TRBJ2-2; D is unresolved. Looked up from germline, CDR1 is KGHDR and CDR2 is SFDVKD. Trimming left V 0 bases short and J 6 bases short, with 4 bases between. This CDR3 comprises 13 residues. Here the CDR3 reads CATSDLRSGELFF. For the CDR3, the DNA is TGTGCCACCAGTGATTTGCGGTCCGGGGAGCTGTTTTTT.